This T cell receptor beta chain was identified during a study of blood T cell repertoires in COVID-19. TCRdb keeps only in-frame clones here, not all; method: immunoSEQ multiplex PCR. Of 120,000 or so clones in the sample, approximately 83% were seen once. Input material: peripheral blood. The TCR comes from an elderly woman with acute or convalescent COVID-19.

Written as DNA, the CDR3 is TGTGCCAGTAGTTTACTAGTTCCCGGGGAGCTGTTTTTT. This encodes CASSLLVPGELFF. The chain combines TRBV19 with TRBJ2-2, with D possibly TRBD2 on 5 matching bases. The CDR3 loop spans 13 amino acids. V lost 5 bases and J 6 bases, leaving 10 bases between the germline ends. Germline assignment: CDR1 LNHDA and CDR2 SQIVND (reference sequence).